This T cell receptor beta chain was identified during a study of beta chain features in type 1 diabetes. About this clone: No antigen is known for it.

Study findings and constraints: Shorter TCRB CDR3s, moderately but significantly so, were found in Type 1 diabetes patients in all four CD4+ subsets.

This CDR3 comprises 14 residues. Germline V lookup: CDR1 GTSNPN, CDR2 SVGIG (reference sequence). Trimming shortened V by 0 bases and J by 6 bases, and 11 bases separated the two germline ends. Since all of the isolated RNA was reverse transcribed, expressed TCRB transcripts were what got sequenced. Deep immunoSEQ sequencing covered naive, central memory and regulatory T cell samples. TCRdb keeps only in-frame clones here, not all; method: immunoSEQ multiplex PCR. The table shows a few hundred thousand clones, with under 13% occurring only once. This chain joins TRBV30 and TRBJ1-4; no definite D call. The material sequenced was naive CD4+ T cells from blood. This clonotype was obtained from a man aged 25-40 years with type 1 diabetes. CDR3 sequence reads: CAWSVKSGDEKLFF. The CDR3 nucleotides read TGTGCCTGGAGTGTAAAGTCCGGGGATGAAAAACTGTTTTTT.